This TCR beta chain is from a study of human T cells and chemical hapten exposure. TCRdb analysed the RACE reads with MiXCR anew, one entry per CDR3 protein. The table records around 200,000 distinct CDR3 sequences, about 25% of them present only once. Time point noted: patch test 3, about 24 weeks after DPC sensitization. Treatment in this sample: therapeutic diphenylcyclopropenone sensitization with weekly scalp DPC. Germline V lookup: CDR1 SGHVS, CDR2 FNYEAQ. The trim removed 1 base at V and 1 base at J, leaving 3 bases unmatched. This CDR3 is 15 amino acids long. Sequenced material: whole blood, taken in connection with sensitization to the hapten diphenylcyclopropenone (DPC). This chain connects TRBV7-6 to TRBJ1-1; the match to TRBD1 covers 7 bases. The TCR originated in a middle-aged woman with alopecia areata. Some clones in this sample may be carry-over from other donors' samples. This CDR3 reads CASSLVGTENTEAFF. The CDR3 bases are TGTGCCAGCAGCTTAGTAGGGACAGAGAACACTGAAGCTTTCTTT.